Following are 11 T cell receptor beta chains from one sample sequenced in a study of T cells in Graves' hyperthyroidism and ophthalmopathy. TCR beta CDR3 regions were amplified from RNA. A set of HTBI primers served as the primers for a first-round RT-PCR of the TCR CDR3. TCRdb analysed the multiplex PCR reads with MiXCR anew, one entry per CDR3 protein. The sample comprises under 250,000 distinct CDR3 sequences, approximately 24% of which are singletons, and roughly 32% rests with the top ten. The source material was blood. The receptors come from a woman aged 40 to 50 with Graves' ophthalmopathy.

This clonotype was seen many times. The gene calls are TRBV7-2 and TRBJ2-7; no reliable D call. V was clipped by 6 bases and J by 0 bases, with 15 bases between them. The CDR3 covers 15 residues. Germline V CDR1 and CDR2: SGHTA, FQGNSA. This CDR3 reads CASSSSLESSYEQYF. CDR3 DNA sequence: TGTGCCAGCAGTTCTTCTCTCGAAAGCTCCTACGAGCAGTACTTC.

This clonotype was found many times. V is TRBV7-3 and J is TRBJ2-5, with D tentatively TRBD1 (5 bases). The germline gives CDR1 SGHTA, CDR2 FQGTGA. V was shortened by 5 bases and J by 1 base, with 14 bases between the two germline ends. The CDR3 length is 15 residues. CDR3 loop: CASSPLGAGQETQYF. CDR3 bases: TGTGCCAGCAGCCCCTTAGGGGCCGGCCAAGAGACCCAGTACTTC.

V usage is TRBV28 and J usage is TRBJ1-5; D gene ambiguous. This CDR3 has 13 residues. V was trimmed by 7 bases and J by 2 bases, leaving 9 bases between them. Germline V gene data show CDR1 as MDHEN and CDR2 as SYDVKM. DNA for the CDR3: TGTGCCAGCACTATCGTGGGCAATCAGCCCCAGCATTTT. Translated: CASTIVGNQPQHF.

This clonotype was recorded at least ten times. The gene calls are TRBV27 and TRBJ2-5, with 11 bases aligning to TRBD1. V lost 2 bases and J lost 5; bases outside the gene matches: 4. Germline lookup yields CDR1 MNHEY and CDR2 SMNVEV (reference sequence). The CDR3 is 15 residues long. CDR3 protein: CASSLGQGAWETQYF. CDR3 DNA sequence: TGTGCCAGCAGTTTAGGACAGGGGGCGTGGGAGACCCAGTACTTC.

CDR3 region: CASSSYNRNGYTF. CDR3 coding DNA: TGTGCCAGCAGTTCCTATAACAGGAATGGCTACACCTTC. The rearrangement joins TRBV28 to TRBJ1-2, with D possibly TRBD1 on 5 matching bases. The CDR3 sequence is 13 residues long. Germline CDR1 and CDR2: MDHEN and SYDVKM. Trimming pared 4 bases from V and 6 bases from J, leaving 12 bases between.

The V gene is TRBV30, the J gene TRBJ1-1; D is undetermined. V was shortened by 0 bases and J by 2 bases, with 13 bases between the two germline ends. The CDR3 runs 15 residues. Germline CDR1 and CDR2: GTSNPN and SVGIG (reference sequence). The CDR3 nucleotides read TGTGCCTGGAGTGTCCTACCTCGCAGTAACACTGAAGCTTTCTTT. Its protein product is CAWSVLPRSNTEAFF.

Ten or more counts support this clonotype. The CDR3 DNA reads as TGTGCCAGCAGTCCCCGGACAGGGGGCAGCTATGGCTACACCTTC. This translates into CASSPRTGGSYGYTF. This chain joins TRBV27 and TRBJ1-2; 11 bases align to TRBD1. Germline CDR1 reads MNHEY; CDR2 reads SMNVEV (reference sequence). Trimming took 5 bases from V and 4 from J; bases not matched to a gene: 6. The CDR3 contains 15 residues.

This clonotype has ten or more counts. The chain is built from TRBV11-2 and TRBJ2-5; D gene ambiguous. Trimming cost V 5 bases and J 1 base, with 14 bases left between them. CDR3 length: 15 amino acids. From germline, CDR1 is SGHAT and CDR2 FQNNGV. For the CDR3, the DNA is TGTGCCAGCAGCGACCGACAAGCGATCCAAGAGACCCAGTACTTC. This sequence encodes CASSDRQAIQETQYF.

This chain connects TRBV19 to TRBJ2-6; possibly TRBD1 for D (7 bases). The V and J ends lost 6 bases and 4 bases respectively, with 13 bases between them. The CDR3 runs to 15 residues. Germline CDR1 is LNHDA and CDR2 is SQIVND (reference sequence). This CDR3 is CASSSRGAGANVLTF. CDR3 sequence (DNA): TGTGCCAGTAGCAGCAGGGGGGCCGGGGCCAACGTCCTGACTTTC.

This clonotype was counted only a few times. The DNA of the CDR3 is TGTGCCAGCAGTTTCCGGCGGACGCAAGAGACCCAGTACTTC. It translates to CASSFRRTQETQYF. The chain couples TRBV28 to TRBJ2-5; D uncertain. The CDR3 consists of 14 residues. The V end lost 3 bases, the J end lost 2 bases, and 10 bases lay between the germline ends. Per germline, CDR1 MDHEN and CDR2 SYDVKM.

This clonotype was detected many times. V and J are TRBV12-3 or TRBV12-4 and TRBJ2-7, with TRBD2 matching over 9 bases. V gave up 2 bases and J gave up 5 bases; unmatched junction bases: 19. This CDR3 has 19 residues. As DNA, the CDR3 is TGTGCCAGCAGTTTAAGGTCGGGGCTAGCGGGATCTCCTTGGGACGAGCAGTACTTC. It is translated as CASSLRSGLAGSPWDEQYF.